Listed here is a single TCR beta chain. The target antigen is unknown. The CDR3 totals 15 residues. From germline, CDR1 is SGHTA and CDR2 FQGTGA. The data originate from a study of monozygotic twins with inflammatory bowel disease. Findings and caveats of the study: Lower TCRbeta diversity (inverse Simpson) was seen in IBD patients than in healthy co-twins. Among IBD patients, fewer clonotypes were shared with others than among healthy twins, especially with disease activity.

TCR libraries were prepared from 3,000 to 4,500 ng total RNA each. With the 5' RACE reads reprocessed, TCRdb shows one record per CDR3 protein and no DNA. This sample contains about 450,000 distinct CDR3 sequences. This chain links TRBV7-3 with TRBJ1-6; TCRdb names TRBD1, which stays unverified in the absence of DNA. Sequenced: blood. The source is a human donor with ulcerative colitis or Crohn's disease, or a healthy co-twin of an affected twin (not recorded which). CDR3 protein: CASSLTQGPNSPLHF.